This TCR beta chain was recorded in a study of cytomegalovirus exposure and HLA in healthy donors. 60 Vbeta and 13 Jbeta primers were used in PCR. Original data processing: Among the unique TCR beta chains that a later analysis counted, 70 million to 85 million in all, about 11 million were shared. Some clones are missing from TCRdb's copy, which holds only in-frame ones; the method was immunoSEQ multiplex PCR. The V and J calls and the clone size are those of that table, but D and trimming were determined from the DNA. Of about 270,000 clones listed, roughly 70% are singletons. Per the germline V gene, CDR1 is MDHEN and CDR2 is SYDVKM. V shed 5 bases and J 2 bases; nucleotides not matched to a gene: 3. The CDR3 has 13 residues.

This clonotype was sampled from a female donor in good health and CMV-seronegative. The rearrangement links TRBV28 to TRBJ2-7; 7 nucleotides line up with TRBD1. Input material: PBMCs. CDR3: CASSLGQPYEQYF. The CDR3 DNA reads TGTGCCAGCAGTCTGGGACAGCCCTACGAGCAGTACTTC.